This entry lists 5 T cell receptor beta chains sequenced from one sample in a study of CXCR3-negative and CXCR3-positive naive CD8 T cells. Study results and caveats: TRB CDR3 hydrophobicity was greater in CXCR3-positive naive cells than in CXCR3-negative naive cells.

For these receptors, no antigen is known. UMI-tagged TRB cDNA libraries were built via 5' RACE. TCRdb reanalyzed the 5' RACE reads and collapses them to one entry per CDR3 protein, without DNA. The sample table includes approximately 90,000 distinct CDR3 sequences. The sequenced sample consisted of naive CXCR3+ CD8+ T cells from blood. Subset noted: CD45RO-CCR7+CD27+CD95- naive CD8+ T cells expressing CXCR3 (TNR3+). These receptors were taken from a human donor in good health. Some clones in this sample may be carry-over from other donors' samples.

The chain's CDR3 is CASSLGDSVGVDQPQHF. V usage is TRBV28 and J usage is TRBJ1-5; there is no DNA to check the TCRdb D call of TRBD1. The CDR3 length is 17 residues. Germline CDR1 reads MDHEN; CDR2 reads SYDVKM.

This sequence joins TRBV4-1 and TRBJ2-7; TCRdb reports TRBD1, a call that lacks DNA to check it against. Germline-derived CDR1 and CDR2 are MGHRA and YSYEKL. There are 14 residues in the CDR3. CDR3 sequence: CASSRMTGDDEQYF.

The gene calls are TRBV5-5 and TRBJ2-7; TCRdb names TRBD1, which stays unverified in the absence of DNA. The CDR3 contains 13 residues. Germline lookup yields CDR1 SGHKS and CDR2 YYEKEE (reference sequence). The CDR3 sequence: CASRPVGPAEQYF. Full variable domain (rest looked up from reference TRBV5-5 and TRBJ2-7): DAGVTQSPTHLIKTRGQQVTLRCSPISGHKSVSWYQQVLGQGPQFIFQYYEKEERGRGNFPDRFSARQFPNYSSELNVNALLLGDSALYLCASRPVGPAEQYFGPGTRLTVT.

The chain links TRBV29-1 to TRBJ2-7; as DNA is missing, the TRBD1 call by TCRdb cannot be tested. This CDR3 spans 12 amino acids. CDR1 is SQVTM, CDR2 ANQGSEA, per germline. The CDR3 protein is CSARDSSYEQYF.

The chain joins TRBV4-3 to TRBJ2-1; checking the TCRdb D call of TRBD2 is not possible without DNA. Germline CDR1 is LGHNA and CDR2 is YSLEER. The CDR3 loop spans 16 amino acids. The CDR3 here is CASSPIGSEGYNEQFF.